The sequence of this TCR beta chain was determined in a study of blood T cell repertoires in COVID-19. Generated by immunoSEQ multiplex PCR, the TCRdb table keeps only in-frame clones and is missing some. The profile shows about 250,000 clones, 90% of them singletons. CDR1 LGHNA and CDR2 YSLEER come from the germline V gene. The CDR3 is made up of 17 amino acids. Unmatched junction bases numbered 11, after V lost 1 base and J lost 5 bases. J is TRBJ2-3 and V is TRBV4-3, with 8 bases lining up with TRBD2. Sequences were obtained from peripheral blood. This clonotype originated in a woman aged 55 to 70 with COVID-19, enrolled during active disease. CDR3 loop: CASSQGPARGGRDTQYF. CDR3 bases: TGCGCCAGCAGCCAAGGCCCCGCCCGGGGGGGCCGAGATACGCAGTATTTT.